The 24 T cell receptor beta chains below come from one sample, sequenced in a study of graft-versus-host responses after intestinal transplantation. Sequencing used immunoSEQ multiplex PCR; TCRdb keeps in-frame clones, though not all of them. The repertoire holds about 90,000 clones, with approximately 92% as singletons. These TCRs' antigens remain unknown. This specimen consisted of unstimulated CD8+ T cells sorted from spleen or lymph node cells, obtained before transplant. Source of these receptors: a human donor who was the organ donor for an intestinal transplant.

The chain joins TRBV7-6 to TRBJ2-7, with 8 bases lining up with TRBD1. CDR3 length: 15 amino acids. The V gene end was trimmed by 5 bases and the J gene end by 5 bases; junction bases not matched to a gene: 11. CDR1 SGHVS and CDR2 FNYEAQ come from the germline V gene. The CDR3, as DNA: TGTGCCAGCAGCCAACCGGGACAGGCTGTACACGAGCAGTACTTC. Residues: CASSQPGQAVHEQYF. The full variable domain, rest sourced from reference TRBV7-6 and TRBJ2-7, is GAGVSQSPRYKVTKRGQDVALRCDPISGHVSLYWYRQALGQGPEFLTYFNYEAQQDKSGLPNDRFSAERPEGSISTLTIQRTEQRDSAMYRCASSQPGQAVHEQYFGPGTRLTVT.

The chain uses TRBV4-1 and TRBJ1-1, with D tentatively TRBD1 (6 bases). CDR1 and CDR2 (germline): MGHRA, YSYEKL. V lost 4 bases, J lost 5 bases, and 8 bases lay in between. This CDR3 has 12 residues. In DNA, the CDR3 is TGCGCCAGCAGCCCCACAGGGACTGAAGCTTTCTTT. As protein: CASSPTGTEAFF.

V and J are TRBV4-1 and TRBJ2-5, with a tentative D call TRBD1 (6 bases). The J call is uncertain, as TRBJ2-7 better fits the DNA end. In germline, CDR1 is MGHRA, CDR2 YSYEKL. This CDR3 spans 15 amino acids. DNA for the CDR3: TGCGCCAGCAGCCCCCTTGACAGGAGCTCCTACGAGCAGTACTTC. It specifies CASSPLDRSSYEQYF.

CDR3 sequence reads: CASRELNDPQFNTGELFF. Written as DNA, the CDR3 is TGTGCCAGCAGGGAATTAAACGATCCACAGTTTAACACCGGGGAGCTGTTTTTT. The rearrangement links TRBV7-3 to TRBJ2-2, with D unresolved. V was shortened by 6 bases and J by 2 bases, with 22 bases between the two germline ends. The CDR3 covers 18 residues. Germline loops: CDR1 SGHTA, CDR2 FQGTGA. Supplemented by reference TRBV7-3 and TRBJ2-2, the full variable domain reads GAGVSQTPSNKVTEKGKYVELRCDPISGHTALYWYRQSLGQGPEFLIYFQGTGAADDSGLPNDRFFAVRPEGSVSTLKIQRTERGDSAVYLCASRELNDPQFNTGELFFGEGSRLTVL.

This chain links TRBV7-9 with TRBJ2-5; 8 nucleotides agree with TRBD2. The CDR3 totals 16 residues. The V gene end was trimmed by 4 bases and the J gene end by 3 bases; junction bases not matched to a gene: 10. The germline V gene encodes CDR1 SEHNR and CDR2 FQNEAQ (reference sequence). The DNA for the CDR3 is TGTGCCAGCAGCTCAGGCGCAGGGACTAGGGAAGAGACCCAGTACTTC. It yields the protein CASSSGAGTREETQYF.

This clone was seen a single time. The junction departs from the called germline gene at one end, perhaps through a read error. The chain combines TRBV7-7 with TRBJ1-3; D gene uncertain. CDR3 size: 17 residues. Germline CDR1 reads SSHAT; CDR2 reads FNYEAQ (reference sequence). The CDR3 DNA sequence: TGTGCTAGCAGCCCGCGGGGTCCGGATTTCTCTGGAAACACCATATATTTT. Its translation: CASSPRGPDFSGNTIYF.

The chain uses TRBV27 and TRBJ2-7, with 10 bases identical to TRBD2. CDR3 length: 14 amino acids. J gave up 6 bases and V 6 bases, and 8 bases lay outside the gene matches. CDR1 is MNHEY and CDR2 is SMNVEV in the germline V gene (reference sequence). CDR3 sequence reads: CASRLAGGRPEQYF. The CDR3 nucleotides are TGTGCCAGCAGGTTAGCGGGAGGACGGCCCGAGCAGTACTTC.

This clone has only one observation. The gene calls are TRBV13 and TRBJ2-7, with TRBD2 identical over 8 bases. Germline V gene lookup returns CDR1 PRHDT and CDR2 FYEKMQ (reference sequence). This CDR3 has 14 amino acids. J lost 2 bases, V lost 3 bases, and 3 bases had no gene match. Written as DNA, the CDR3 is TGTGCCAGCAGCTTCCCGGGGGGGCCCTACGAGCAGTACTTC. Its translation is CASSFPGGPYEQYF.

V gene TRBV6-1 combines with J gene TRBJ1-2, with D perhaps matching TRBD1 (5 bases). The CDR3 loop spans 14 amino acids. From germline, CDR1 is MNHNS and CDR2 SASEGT. Trimming removed 7 bases at V and 8 bases at J, with 20 bases between. CDR3 amino acids: CASTPPPEGSGYTF. The CDR3 coding sequence is TGTGCCAGCACCCCACCCCCGGAGGGGTCGGGCTACACCTTC.

V and J are TRBV5-1 and TRBJ2-2, with D perhaps matching TRBD2 (5 bases). This CDR3 has 13 residues. V was pared by 10 bases and J by 1 base, with 11 bases between. Germline-derived CDR1 and CDR2 are SGHRS and YFSETQ. CDR3 region: CALRAGNTGELFF. The DNA of the CDR3 is TGCGCCCTAAGGGCGGGGAACACCGGGGAGCTGTTTTTT.

This chain connects TRBV5-1 to TRBJ2-5, with 7 bases identical to TRBD1. CDR3 length equals 15 residues. Germline V lookup: CDR1 SGHRS, CDR2 YFSETQ. V shed 1 base, J shed 4 bases, and the junction held 7 bases outside the gene matches. CDR3 in amino acids: CASSLFRGWGETQYF. Here the CDR3 DNA reads TGCGCCAGCAGCTTGTTCAGGGGGTGGGGAGAGACCCAGTACTTC.

The V call is TRBV27, the J call TRBJ2-7, with a weak D call TRBD2 (6 bases). V was shortened by 6 bases and J by 2 bases, with 8 bases between the two germline ends. CDR1 MNHEY and CDR2 SMNVEV come from the germline V gene (reference sequence). The length of the CDR3 is 12 residues. The CDR3 DNA sequence: TGTGCCAGCAGGGAGGGCCCCTACGAGCAGTACTTC. It yields the protein CASREGPYEQYF.

The chain has TRBV4-2 and TRBJ2-1, with a possible D match to TRBD2 (6 bases). Trimming stripped 8 bases from V and 6 bases from J, with 20 bases between. The CDR3 runs to 15 residues. The germline CDR1 and CDR2 sequences are LGHNA and YNFKEQ. CDR3 loop: CASSRRDGPINEQFF. DNA of the CDR3: TGTGCCAGCTCTCGGAGGGACGGACCCATCAATGAGCAGTTCTTC.

This chain uses TRBV7-9 with TRBJ2-1; tentative D call: TRBD2 (6 bases). This CDR3 spans 15 amino acids. Trimming pared 7 bases from V and 6 bases from J, leaving 19 bases between. Germline CDR1 SEHNR, CDR2 FQNEAQ (reference sequence). The CDR3 region has the DNA TGTGCCAGCACCCCTAGTACGATGGGGGGCAATGAGCAGTTCTTC. Translation: CASTPSTMGGNEQFF.

The gene calls are TRBV7-9 and TRBJ2-3, with 7 positions matching TRBD2. Germline V CDR1 and CDR2: SEHNR, FQNEAQ (reference sequence). CDR3 size: 16 residues. V lost 5 bases to trimming and J lost 6 bases; unmatched junction nucleotides: 14. This CDR3 reads CASSLTLGGSDDTQYF. As DNA, the CDR3 is TGTGCCAGCAGCCTAACACTCGGCGGGAGTGATGATACGCAGTATTTT. The variable domain in full, with the rest retrieved from reference TRBV7-9 and TRBJ2-3, is DTGVSQNPRHKITKRGQNVTFRCDPISEHNRLYWYRQTLGQGPEFLTYFQNEAQLEKSRLLSDRFSAERPKGSFSTLEIQRTEQGDSAMYLCASSLTLGGSDDTQYFGPGTRLTVL.

The genes are TRBV27 and TRBJ2-1; 7 bases match TRBD2. Per the germline V gene, CDR1 is MNHEY and CDR2 is SMNVEV (reference sequence). The length of the CDR3 is 16 residues. The trim removed 3 bases at V and 8 bases at J, leaving 13 bases unmatched. The CDR3 protein is CASSLTVGGLLDEQFF. DNA of the CDR3: TGTGCCAGCAGTTTGACCGTGGGGGGACTATTGGATGAGCAGTTCTTC.

J is TRBJ1-1 and V is TRBV27; TRBD1 is a possible D gene (6 bases). Trimming stripped 2 bases from V and 1 base from J, with 11 bases between. The CDR3 contains 15 residues. CDR1 MNHEY and CDR2 SMNVEV come from the germline V gene (reference sequence). This CDR3 reads CASSLHRGANTEAFF. DNA of the CDR3: TGTGCCAGCAGTTTACATCGGGGGGCGAACACTGAAGCTTTCTTT.

The rearrangement links TRBV19 to TRBJ2-7, with a possible D match to TRBD2 (5 bases). This CDR3 has 16 residues. Germline V gives CDR1 LNHDA, CDR2 SQIVND (reference sequence). Trimming removed 3 bases from V and 1 base from J, with 16 bases in between. The CDR3 is CASSMRLGPGSYEQYF. The CDR3 DNA follows: TGTGCCAGTAGTATGCGCTTGGGCCCGGGGTCCTACGAGCAGTACTTC. The full variable domain, its missing parts supplied by reference TRBV19 and TRBJ2-7, is DGGITQSPKYLFRKEGQNVTLSCEQNLNHDAMYWYRQDPGQGLRLIYYSQIVNDFQKGDIAEGYSVSREKKESFPLTVTSAQKNPTAFYLCASSMRLGPGSYEQYFGPGTRLTVT.

This rearrangement joins TRBV7-9 to TRBJ2-5, with D possibly matching TRBD2 (5 bases). V dropped 5 bases and J dropped 5 bases, with 18 bases sitting between them. Germline V gene data show CDR1 as SEHNR and CDR2 as FQNEAQ (reference sequence). This CDR3 is 15 amino acids long. The CDR3 region has the DNA TGTGCCAGCAGCCCACCCGACCTAGCAGAGGAGACCCAGTACTTC. It codes for CASSPPDLAEETQYF. Filled out from reference TRBV7-9 and TRBJ2-5, the complete variable domain reads DTGVSQNPRHKITKRGQNVTFRCDPISEHNRLYWYRQTLGQGPEFLTYFQNEAQLEKSRLLSDRFSAERPKGSFSTLEIQRTEQGDSAMYLCASSPPDLAEETQYFGPGTRLLVL.

This sequence joins TRBV7-9 and TRBJ2-1, with 7 bases identical to TRBD2. CDR3 length equals 15 residues. The J segment lost 5 bases and the V segment lost 6 bases, leaving 10 bases of the junction unmatched. Per the germline V gene, CDR1 is SEHNR and CDR2 is FQNEAQ (reference sequence). The CDR3 protein is CASRPLTGGNNEQFF. The CDR3, as DNA: TGTGCCAGCAGACCTCTAACGGGGGGAAACAATGAGCAGTTCTTC.

This chain uses TRBV13 with TRBJ1-2; possible D gene TRBD1, 6 bases. The V gene lost 5 bases and the J gene lost 3 bases, with 19 bases spanning the gap. This CDR3 is built from 16 residues. CDR1 and CDR2 (germline): PRHDT, FYEKMQ (reference sequence). CDR3 DNA sequence: TGTGCCAGCAGCAGAAGCGACAGGTGGGTGGACTATGGCTACACCTTC. It is translated as CASSRSDRWVDYGYTF.

CDR3 protein: CASLLGVGYEQYF. DNA for the CDR3: TGTGCCAGCCTTTTAGGGGTGGGGTACGAGCAGTACTTC. The chain uses TRBV7-8 and TRBJ2-7; a weak D match, TRBD1 (5 bases). CDR3 length: 13 residues. Trimming pared 8 bases from V and 4 bases from J, leaving 15 bases between. Per the germline V gene, CDR1 is SGHVS and CDR2 is FQNEAQ.

The chain links TRBV14 to TRBJ2-4; D gene unclear. The germline gives CDR1 SGHDN, CDR2 FVKESK. This CDR3 contains 16 residues. Trimming shortened V by 5 bases and J by 1 base, and 15 bases separated the two germline ends. CDR3 amino acids: CASSTLPPRAKNIQYF. CDR3 nucleotide sequence: TGTGCCAGCAGCACCCTACCTCCTAGGGCCAAAAACATTCAGTACTTC. Drawing the rest from reference TRBV14 and TRBJ2-4, the complete variable domain is EAGVTQFPSHSVIEKGQTVTLRCDPISGHDNLYWYRRVMGKEIKFLLHFVKESKQDESGMPNNRFLAERTGGTYSTLKVQPAELEDSGVYFCASSTLPPRAKNIQYFGAGTRLSVL.

This chain connects TRBV4-3 to TRBJ1-4, with a possible D match to TRBD1 (5 bases). Germline V gives CDR1 LGHNA, CDR2 YSLEER. V lost 0 bases, J lost 8 bases, and 13 bases lay in between. This CDR3 comprises 15 residues. The CDR3 DNA reads TGCGCCAGCAGCCAAGAGCCGGGGGAGGACGAAAAACTGTTTTTT. Its translation is CASSQEPGEDEKLFF.